A single sample gave rise to the 29 T cell receptor beta chains below, sequenced in a study of T cells after yellow fever vaccination. TCRdb processed the 5' RACE reads anew with MiXCR; each CDR3 protein has one entry. The repertoire has 450,000 to 600,000 distinct CDR3 sequences, approximately 13% of them found once; the top ten carry over 11%. The sample was PBMCs, taken on the day of the yellow fever booster vaccination. These receptors were taken from a man aged 25-45 years who received the YFV17D yellow fever vaccine.

This clonotype appeared a few times. The V and J genes are TRBV7-2 and TRBJ2-2; 8 positions agree with TRBD2. J lost 0 bases, V lost 6 bases, and 9 bases had no gene match. Germline V gene sequence: CDR1 SGHTA, CDR2 FQGNSA. This CDR3 spans 17 amino acids. The CDR3 region is CASRFGAGGSNTGELFF. For the CDR3, the DNA is TGTGCCAGCAGGTTTGGGGCGGGAGGCTCGAACACCGGGGAGCTGTTTTTT.

This sequence joins TRBV2 and TRBJ2-2; D is unresolved. The CDR3 runs to 16 residues. Germline V lookup: CDR1 SNHLY, CDR2 FYNNEI. The V end lost 5 bases, the J end lost 5 bases, and 18 bases lay between the germline ends. CDR3: CASSRTVPLETGELFF. CDR3 sequence (DNA): TGTGCCAGCAGTCGGACGGTGCCCCTTGAGACCGGGGAGCTGTTTTTT. Complete variable domain (other parts from reference TRBV2 and TRBJ2-2): EPEVTQTPSHQVTQMGQEVILRCVPISNHLYFYWYRQILGQKVEFLVSFYNNEISEKSEIFDDQFSVERPDGSNFTLKIRSTKLEDSAMYFCASSRTVPLETGELFFGEGSRLTVL.

The gene calls are TRBV18 and TRBJ2-2, with D possibly being TRBD2 (5 bases). Germline-derived CDR1 and CDR2 are KGHSH and LQKENI. V was pared by 6 bases and J by 6 bases, with 17 bases between. The CDR3 spans 15 residues. CDR3: CASSPPGLPPGELFF. DNA for the CDR3: TGTGCCAGCTCGCCTCCAGGACTTCCTCCCGGGGAGCTGTTTTTT.

The chain uses TRBV29-1 and TRBJ2-1, with 10 bases that match TRBD2. Germline lookup yields CDR1 SQVTM and CDR2 ANQGSEA. V trimming: 4 bases; J trimming: 8 bases; junction bases outside the gene matches: 5. This CDR3 is built from 13 residues. The CDR3 protein is CSVGGLAGDEQFF. In nucleotides, the CDR3 is TGCAGCGTTGGAGGGCTAGCGGGGGATGAGCAGTTCTTC.

The table lists this clonotype with a few counts. V and J are TRBV20-1 and TRBJ1-4; D unresolved. The CDR3 has 13 amino acids. Germline lookup yields CDR1 DFQATT and CDR2 SNEGSKA (reference sequence). V gave up 4 bases and J gave up 7 bases, with 13 bases separating them. The CDR3 DNA follows: TGCAGTGCTAACGTACCGGGAGGTGAAAAACTGTTTTTT. The encoded protein is CSANVPGGEKLFF.

In its sample, this clonotype was seen a few times. The rearrangement links TRBV2 to TRBJ1-6; D remains ambiguous. There are 15 residues in the CDR3. The V and J ends lost 1 base and 7 bases respectively, with 11 bases between them. CDR1 and CDR2 (germline): SNHLY, FYNNEI. The CDR3 DNA sequence: TGTGCCAGCAGTGAAGAGGGAGGGCGCAATTCACCCCTCCACTTT. Residues: CASSEEGGRNSPLHF.

V is TRBV15 and J is TRBJ2-7, with D hard to call. The CDR3 is made up of 13 amino acids. Germline CDR1 reads LNHNV; CDR2 reads YYDKDF (reference sequence). With 8 bases removed from V and 1 base from J, the gap between germline ends came to 12 bases. The CDR3 sequence is CATADAVSYEQYF. The CDR3 bases are TGTGCCACCGCGGACGCGGTTTCCTACGAGCAGTACTTC.

This clonotype was recorded a few times. This sequence joins TRBV5-1 and TRBJ2-7; D is tentatively TRBD1 or TRBD2 (6 bases each). From germline, CDR1 is SGHRS and CDR2 YFSETQ. This CDR3 has 14 residues. V dropped 3 bases and J dropped 6 bases, with 16 bases sitting between them. CDR3: CASSSDSAGLEQYF. DNA for the CDR3: TGCGCCAGCAGCTCGGACAGCGCGGGGCTCGAGCAGTACTTC.

The chain couples TRBV12-3 or TRBV12-4 to TRBJ2-7, with D unclear. The V end was cut by 7 bases, the J end by 2 bases, with 15 bases between. The CDR3 has 14 residues. This CDR3 reads CASTLRSRPYEQYF. In DNA form, the CDR3 reads TGTGCCAGCACCCTCAGGTCCAGACCCTACGAGCAGTACTTC.

V is TRBV9 and J is TRBJ2-3; TRBD2 matches 9 bases. The trim removed 0 bases at V and 3 bases at J, leaving 2 bases unmatched. The CDR3 has 15 amino acids. CDR1 and CDR2 (germline): SGDLS, YYNGEE. DNA of the CDR3: TGTGCCAGCAGCGTAGCTGCGGGAGGGACAGATACGCAGTATTTT. Its protein is CASSVAAGGTDTQYF.

This chain joins TRBV6-5 and TRBJ2-1, with 8 bases matching TRBD2. J lost 10 bases, V lost 2 bases, and 7 bases had no gene match. The germline CDR1 and CDR2 sequences are MNHEY and SVGAGI. The CDR3 is made up of 14 amino acids. CDR3 nucleotides: TGTGCCAGCAGTTACACTAGCGGAAGTTTCGAGCAGTTCTTC. Amino acid sequence: CASSYTSGSFEQFF.

The sample holds a few counts of this clonotype. The chain links TRBV29-1 to TRBJ2-3; D unclear. This CDR3 is 19 amino acids long. Germline CDR1 and CDR2: SQVTM and ANQGSEA. Deletions cut 1 base from V and 0 bases from J, with 23 bases between. CDR3 protein: CSVEVRTVFLRGSTDTQYF. The CDR3 DNA reads as TGCAGCGTTGAAGTAAGAACAGTATTCCTAAGAGGTAGCACAGATACGCAGTATTTT.

This clonotype turned up a few times. The chain uses TRBV5-1 and TRBJ2-3, with 7 bases lining up with TRBD2. Germline V gene lookup returns CDR1 SGHRS and CDR2 YFSETQ. J was trimmed by 5 bases and V by 5 bases; bases with no gene match: 8. The CDR3 loop spans 14 amino acids. The CDR3 protein is CASRDGAGRDTQYF. In DNA, the CDR3 is TGCGCCAGCAGGGACGGAGCGGGAAGAGATACGCAGTATTTT.

The CDR3 reads CASILGHTDTQYF. DNA of the CDR3: TGTGCCAGCATTCTAGGGCACACAGATACGCAGTATTTT. V and J are TRBV6-6 and TRBJ2-3, with D uncertain. Germline loops: CDR1 MNHNY, CDR2 SVGAGI (reference sequence). The V and J ends lost 7 bases and 2 bases respectively, with 10 bases between them. This CDR3 is 13 amino acids long.

This clonotype was picked up many times. As DNA, the CDR3 is TGCAGTGCTAGAGATTTGAGGCTAGCGGGAGTTAATGAGCAGTTCTTC. Its translation: CSARDLRLAGVNEQFF. The J gene is TRBJ2-1, the V gene TRBV20-1; 10 positions match TRBD2. The CDR3 is made up of 16 amino acids. The germline V gene encodes CDR1 DFQATT and CDR2 SNEGSKA (reference sequence). Trimming took 0 bases from V and 7 from J; bases not matched to a gene: 9.

CDR3 sequence: CASSQGTGSADTQYF. The CDR3 DNA reads TGCGCCAGCAGCCAAGGGACAGGGTCCGCAGATACGCAGTATTTT. This chain connects TRBV4-3 to TRBJ2-3, with TRBD1 identical over 8 bases. The V segment lost 1 base and the J segment 4 bases; nucleotides outside the gene matches: 4. Per germline, CDR1 LGHNA and CDR2 YSLEER. The CDR3 sequence is 15 residues long.

This clonotype has only a few counts. CDR3 DNA sequence: TGTGCCAGCAGCTTACTGGGCGGGGGAGAAGGGCACGAGCAGTACTTC. It specifies CASSLLGGGEGHEQYF. V usage is TRBV7-2 and J usage is TRBJ2-7, with 7 bases fitting TRBD2. Germline V CDR1 and CDR2: SGHTA, FQGNSA. CDR3 size: 16 residues. V lost 2 bases, J lost 5 bases, and 12 bases stayed unmatched.

J is TRBJ2-5 and V is TRBV4-2, with 10 bases aligning to TRBD2. After removal of 2 bases from V and 5 bases from J, the junction contained 14 bases not matched to a gene. Looked up from germline, CDR1 is LGHNA and CDR2 is YNFKEQ. This CDR3 contains 18 residues. CDR3 loop: CASSQTGTSAFGGETQYF. As DNA, the CDR3 is TGTGCCAGCAGCCAAACCGGGACTAGCGCTTTTGGAGGCGAGACCCAGTACTTC.

This clonotype showed up just a few times. The CDR3 DNA is TGCAGTGCTAGGTATACAGGGGGCATCGATACGCAGTATTTT. Amino acid sequence: CSARYTGGIDTQYF. V gene TRBV20-1 combines with J gene TRBJ2-3, with TRBD1 matching over 9 bases. CDR3 length: 14 amino acids. With V trimmed by 3 bases and J by 6 bases, 7 bases remained unmatched. The V gene's germline CDR1 is DFQATT and CDR2 SNEGSKA (reference sequence).

This clonotype was counted between two and nine times. This rearrangement joins TRBV20-1 to TRBJ2-3, with TRBD2 matching over 7 bases. Germline V gene lookup returns CDR1 DFQATT and CDR2 SNEGSKA (reference sequence). The CDR3 sequence is 15 residues long. V lost 6 bases, J lost 6 bases, and 15 bases stayed unmatched. CDR3 sequence (DNA): TGCAGTGCAGAAGACTCGGGACTCGGGGGGGATACGCAGTATTTT. It encodes CSAEDSGLGGDTQYF.

In its sample, this clonotype was seen many times. The rearrangement links TRBV9 to TRBJ2-1, with TRBD2 as a possible D gene (5 bases). This CDR3 is 13 amino acids long. Germline V gene sequence: CDR1 SGDLS, CDR2 YYNGEE. The ends were cut back, 4 bases at V and 3 bases at J, with 8 bases in the middle. DNA for the CDR3: TGTGCCAGCAGCCCGGGGAACTACAATGAGCAGTTCTTC. Its translation is CASSPGNYNEQFF. Full variable domain (missing parts from reference TRBV9 and TRBJ2-1): DSGVTQTPKHLITATGQRVTLRCSPRSGDLSVYWYQQSLDQGLQFLIQYYNGEERAKGNILERFSAQQFPDLHSELNLSSLELGDSALYFCASSPGNYNEQFFGPGTRLTVL.

The sample holds a few counts of this clonotype. This CDR3 reads CASSLYFTSTDTQYF. CDR3 DNA: TGTGCCAGCAGCTTATACTTCACTAGCACAGATACGCAGTATTTT. J is TRBJ2-3 and V is TRBV11-2; D is unclear. The CDR3 runs to 15 residues. With 2 bases removed from V and 0 bases from J, the gap between germline ends came to 9 bases. Germline V gene lookup returns CDR1 SGHAT and CDR2 FQNNGV.

Regarding this clonotype: A read error may account for a junction end that differs from germline. The V gene is TRBV6-1, the J gene TRBJ2-1, with 7 bases fitting TRBD1. This CDR3 comprises 14 residues. The germline V gene has CDR1 MNHNS and CDR2 SASEGT. The CDR3 DNA is TGTGCTAGCAACACACCGGGACAGTACAATGAGCAGTTCTTC. This encodes CASNTPGQYNEQFF.

The V call is TRBV4-3, the J call TRBJ2-3, with D tentatively TRBD1 (5 bases). CDR3 length: 13 residues. The ends were cut back, 4 bases at V and 2 bases at J, with 7 bases in the middle. Germline assignment: CDR1 LGHNA and CDR2 YSLEER. The chain's CDR3 is CASSPGYTDTQYF. The CDR3 DNA follows: TGCGCCAGCAGCCCAGGGTACACAGATACGCAGTATTTT.

This clonotype was seen only a few times. The chain recombines TRBV12-3 or TRBV12-4 with TRBJ2-3, with 12 bases identical to TRBD2. V lost 6 bases to trimming and J lost 2 bases; unmatched junction nucleotides: 6. This CDR3 has 16 residues. CDR3: CASRGGLAGYTDTQYF. The CDR3 DNA follows: TGTGCCAGCAGGGGCGGACTAGCGGGGTACACAGATACGCAGTATTTT.

This clonotype was observed a handful of times. This rearrangement joins TRBV7-6 to TRBJ2-7; possible D gene TRBD1, 7 bases. CDR1 and CDR2 from the germline V gene are SGHVS and FNYEAQ. V lost 5 bases and J lost 1, with 12 bases in between. The CDR3 runs to 14 residues. The CDR3 coding sequence is TGTGCCAGCAGCCGCGGGACAGCTTCCTACGAGCAGTACTTC. It is translated as CASSRGTASYEQYF.

The J gene is TRBJ2-7, the V gene TRBV5-6, with D possibly matching TRBD2 (5 bases). This CDR3 spans 13 amino acids. V was shortened by 4 bases and J by 5 bases, with 13 bases between the two germline ends. In germline, CDR1 is SGHDT, CDR2 YYEEEE. The CDR3 reads CASSHGVDHEQYF. CDR3 nucleotide sequence: TGTGCCAGCAGCCACGGGGTCGACCACGAGCAGTACTTC.

This clonotype was detected many times. This chain connects TRBV20-1 to TRBJ2-3, with 8 bases aligning to TRBD2. This CDR3 has 15 residues. Trimming at V came to 3 bases and at J to 4 bases, leaving 9 bases not matched to a gene. Germline loops: CDR1 DFQATT, CDR2 SNEGSKA (reference sequence). The CDR3 region is CSASAREGGSDTQYF. CDR3 nucleotide sequence: TGCAGTGCTAGCGCCCGGGAGGGAGGGTCAGATACGCAGTATTTT.

This clonotype came up many times. The V call is TRBV6-5, the J call TRBJ1-5; 7 nucleotides line up with TRBD1. There are 15 residues in the CDR3. After removal of 6 bases from V and 4 bases from J, the junction contained 9 bases not matched to a gene. The germline CDR1 and CDR2 sequences are MNHEY and SVGAGI. This CDR3 reads CASRRGTVGNQPQHF. CDR3 bases: TGTGCCAGCAGAAGAGGGACAGTAGGAAATCAGCCCCAGCATTTT.